A single sample is the source of the 19 T cell receptor beta chains below, sequenced in a study of cytomegalovirus exposure and HLA in healthy donors (TCRdb year 2017). The protocol used for the library was the immunoSEQ multiplex PCR assay. The source is immuneACCESS, and TCRdb retained only in-frame sequences with V and J called. Part of the clones is not carried over; for the studies checked, unresolved V genes explain less than half of this, and the remainder is unexplained. This sample holds roughly 250,000 clones; 75% to 90% were observed only once. The ten largest account for roughly 1.2% of the sample. The sample was PBMCs. The origin of the receptors is a woman in her 30s in good health and CMV-seropositive.

V and J are TRBV7-2 and TRBJ2-3; TRBD2 matches 8 bases. J gave up 5 bases and V 1 base, and 8 bases lay outside the gene matches. CDR1 and CDR2 (germline): SGHTA, FQGNSA. The CDR3 extends over 16 amino acids. The CDR3 region has the DNA TGTGCCAGCAGCTTAGTTCCAGCGGGAGTTGTAGATACGCAGTATTTT. Translation gives CASSLVPAGVVDTQYF.

The V gene is TRBV6-1, the J gene TRBJ2-7; D is ambiguous. V gave up 0 bases and J gave up 2 bases, with 11 bases separating them. Germline V gene data show CDR1 as MNHNS and CDR2 as SASEGT. This CDR3 has 15 amino acids. CDR3 in amino acids: CASSEAPPATYEQYF. The CDR3 DNA reads as TGTGCCAGCAGTGAAGCGCCTCCAGCGACCTACGAGCAGTACTTC.

This rearrangement joins TRBV28 to TRBJ2-5; a weak D match, TRBD2 (5 bases). The V end was cut by 8 bases, the J end by 2 bases, with 15 bases between. Germline values: CDR1 MDHEN, CDR2 SYDVKM. The CDR3 consists of 14 residues. The CDR3 loop is CASSPSRVQETQYF. As DNA, the CDR3 is TGTGCCAGCTCCCCCTCGCGGGTGCAAGAGACCCAGTACTTC.

The rearrangement links TRBV6-1 to TRBJ2-5; 12 bases map to TRBD2. V was clipped by 5 bases and J by 3 bases; unmatched bases: 1. Germline V gene lookup returns CDR1 MNHNS and CDR2 SASEGT. This CDR3 comprises 14 residues. The CDR3 spells CASSRTSGEETQYF. CDR3 bases: TGTGCCAGCAGTCGGACTAGCGGGGAAGAGACCCAGTACTTC.

The rearrangement joins TRBV7-9 to TRBJ1-1; D not resolved. The germline V gene has CDR1 SEHNR and CDR2 FQNEAQ (reference sequence). There are 14 residues in the CDR3. The V end lost 1 base, the J end lost 8 bases, and 14 bases lay between the germline ends. CDR3 loop: CASSLVSGLVEAFF. Written as DNA, the CDR3 is TGTGCCAGCAGCTTAGTCAGCGGACTAGTCGAAGCTTTCTTT. Variable domain in full (rest from reference TRBV7-9 and TRBJ1-1): DTGVSQNPRHKITKRGQNVTFRCDPISEHNRLYWYRQTLGQGPEFLTYFQNEAQLEKSRLLSDRFSAERPKGSFSTLEIQRTEQGDSAMYLCASSLVSGLVEAFFGQGTRLTVV.

The rearrangement joins TRBV15 to TRBJ2-1, with 14 bases identical to TRBD2. V shed 5 bases and J 9 bases; nucleotides not matched to a gene: 6. Germline CDR1 is LNHNV and CDR2 is YYDKDF (reference sequence). The CDR3 has 15 residues. Here the CDR3 reads CATSPSGLAGAEQFF. The CDR3 nucleotides are TGTGCCACCAGCCCCTCGGGACTAGCGGGAGCTGAGCAGTTCTTC.

The chain links TRBV7-2 to TRBJ2-3, with 9 bases that match TRBD1. Germline V gene data show CDR1 as SGHTA and CDR2 as FQGNSA. Trimming removed 5 bases from V and 5 bases from J; junction bases left unmatched: 11. The CDR3 totals 16 residues. CDR3 residues: CASSIEPGQGKDTQYF. DNA of the CDR3: TGTGCCAGCAGCATCGAACCGGGACAGGGTAAAGATACGCAGTATTTT.

The chain links TRBV19 to TRBJ2-1; 8 bases agree with TRBD2. CDR3 length: 14 amino acids. Per germline, CDR1 LNHDA and CDR2 SQIVND (reference sequence). J was trimmed by 6 bases and V by 5 bases; bases with no gene match: 6. Here the CDR3 reads CASSPGLVGNEQFF. As DNA, the CDR3 is TGTGCCAGTAGTCCGGGACTAGTGGGCAATGAGCAGTTCTTC. Variable domain in full (rest from reference TRBV19 and TRBJ2-1): DGGITQSPKYLFRKEGQNVTLSCEQNLNHDAMYWYRQDPGQGLRLIYYSQIVNDFQKGDIAEGYSVSREKKESFPLTVTSAQKNPTAFYLCASSPGLVGNEQFFGPGTRLTVL.

V is TRBV7-6 and J is TRBJ2-7, with no clear D. Between the trimmed V and J ends, which lost 5 bases and 4 bases, there was a span of 9 bases. Germline V lookup: CDR1 SGHVS, CDR2 FNYEAQ. This CDR3 comprises 12 residues. The CDR3, as DNA: TGTGCCAGCAGCCAAGCCCCATACGAGCAGTACTTC. Translating it yields CASSQAPYEQYF.

This clone showed up just once. V and J are TRBV7-2 and TRBJ2-7, with 7 positions matching TRBD2. Trimming removed 1 base from V and 4 bases from J; junction bases left unmatched: 4. This CDR3 contains 14 residues. Germline lookup yields CDR1 SGHTA and CDR2 FQGNSA. The CDR3 here is CASSLDRGVYEQYF. CDR3 nucleotide sequence: TGTGCCAGCAGCTTAGATCGGGGGGTGTACGAGCAGTACTTC.

J is TRBJ1-1 and V is TRBV7-9, with 7 bases fitting TRBD1. Germline CDR1 SEHNR, CDR2 FQNEAQ (reference sequence). J lost 0 bases, V lost 6 bases, and 7 bases had no gene match. This CDR3 has 15 amino acids. This CDR3 reads CASSQGQTLNTEAFF. The CDR3 DNA reads as TGTGCCAGCAGTCAGGGACAGACGTTGAACACTGAAGCTTTCTTT.

The rearrangement links TRBV29-1 to TRBJ2-3; D is unresolved. The CDR3 extends over 14 amino acids. The germline V gene has CDR1 SQVTM and CDR2 ANQGSEA. The V end lost 6 bases, the J end lost 2 bases, and 15 bases lay between the germline ends. The CDR3 is CSVVGRVNTDTQYF. Here the CDR3 DNA reads TGCAGCGTCGTAGGTCGGGTGAACACAGATACGCAGTATTTT.

This chain joins TRBV7-9 and TRBJ2-2, with a tentative D call TRBD1 (6 bases). This CDR3 has 15 amino acids. From germline, CDR1 is SEHNR and CDR2 FQNEAQ (reference sequence). V was shortened by 8 bases and J by 2 bases, with 15 bases between the two germline ends. For the CDR3, the DNA is TGTGCCAGCCCGGGGACACTCCCCAACACCGGGGAGCTGTTTTTT. Protein: CASPGTLPNTGELFF.

The genes are TRBV11-2 and TRBJ2-7; 13 bases agree with TRBD2. The V segment lost 5 bases and the J segment 7 bases; nucleotides outside the gene matches: 8. Germline CDR1 SGHAT, CDR2 FQNNGV. CDR3 length: 15 residues. In DNA form, the CDR3 reads TGTGCCAGCAGCCCAACTAGCGGGAGGGCTTGGGAGCAGTACTTC. It is translated as CASSPTSGRAWEQYF.

The genes are TRBV15 and TRBJ1-1; D may be TRBD1 (6 bases). This CDR3 spans 14 amino acids. The V end lost 3 bases, the J end lost 7 bases, and 15 bases lay between the germline ends. Germline CDR1 LNHNV, CDR2 YYDKDF (reference sequence). The CDR3 spells CATSSRRDNIEAFF. The CDR3 nucleotides read TGTGCCACCAGCAGCCGCCGGGACAATATTGAAGCTTTCTTT.

The rearrangement links TRBV11-2 to TRBJ1-5; weak D call: TRBD1 (6 bases). Trimming left V 1 base short and J 8 bases short, with 12 bases between. The CDR3 is 14 amino acids. Germline lookup yields CDR1 SGHAT and CDR2 FQNNGV. The CDR3 nucleotides are TGTGCCAGCAGCTTAGGCTGGGGGCGAGAGCCCCAGCATTTT. This translates into CASSLGWGREPQHF.

DNA for the CDR3: TGTGCCAGCGGCGGACAGGGATGGGTTGGCGAGCAGTACTTC. Its translation is CASGGQGWVGEQYF. The chain has TRBV7-9 and TRBJ2-7; 8 bases are a match to TRBD1. The CDR3 is made up of 14 amino acids. V gave up 8 bases and J gave up 6 bases; unmatched junction bases: 12. Germline V gives CDR1 SEHNR, CDR2 FQNEAQ (reference sequence).

The V call is TRBV10-3, the J call TRBJ2-2; 9 nucleotides agree with TRBD2. The CDR3 loop spans 17 amino acids. J was trimmed by 2 bases and V by 1 base; bases with no gene match: 5. Germline CDR1 ENHRY, CDR2 SYGVKD. CDR3 DNA sequence: TGTGCCATCAGTGAGTTCGCGGGAGGGCCTAACACCGGGGAGCTGTTTTTT. Protein: CAISEFAGGPNTGELFF.

This clone was detected only a few times. This chain links TRBV2 with TRBJ2-5, with a weak D call TRBD1 (5 bases). Germline V gives CDR1 SNHLY, CDR2 FYNNEI. The CDR3 runs to 13 residues. Trimming shortened V by 6 bases and J by 4 bases, and 12 bases separated the two germline ends. CDR3 sequence reads: CASSRVGTETQYF. The CDR3 nucleotides are TGTGCCAGCAGCAGGGTTGGTACAGAGACCCAGTACTTC.